This T cell receptor beta chain was recorded in a study of technical replicates of blood from several donors. Clones were read by immunoSEQ multiplex PCR, and TCRdb kept only the in-frame ones, dropping some. The sample lists about 69,000 clones; 80% to 90% were seen once. V shed 5 bases and J 2 bases; nucleotides not matched to a gene: 5. The CDR3 totals 15 residues. Germline V CDR1 and CDR2: SEHNR, FQNEAQ (reference sequence). The sample comprised PBMCs. J is TRBJ2-1 and V is TRBV7-9, with 8 positions matching TRBD2. This clonotype originated in a human donor in good health. Some clones in this sample may be carry-over from other donors' samples. The CDR3 reads CASSQAGGTYNEQFF. CDR3 bases: TGTGCCAGCAGCCAGGCGGGGGGAACCTACAATGAGCAGTTCTTC.